The 23 T cell receptor beta chains reported below all come from one sample, sequenced in a study of radiation and T cells in renal cell carcinoma. Generated by immunoSEQ multiplex PCR, the TCRdb table keeps only in-frame clones and is missing some. Altogether about 90,000 clones are present, more than 65% being singletons, with the ten largest covering approximately 7.8%. Regarding time point: blood 4 weeks post-SBRT, at nephrectomy. As to treatment: 15 Gy SBRT to primary tumor, nephrectomy 4 weeks later. The starting material was blood, obtained from a patient whose treatment included radiotherapy and nephrectomy. The receptors come from a man in his 60s with renal cell carcinoma.

The J gene is TRBJ1-1, the V gene TRBV10-3, with D hard to call. Germline assignment: CDR1 ENHRY and CDR2 SYGVKD. This CDR3 comprises 12 residues. Trimming removed 6 bases from V and 1 base from J, with 6 bases in between. CDR3 amino acids: CAIRNRNTEAFF. CDR3 sequence (DNA): TGTGCCATCAGGAACCGGAACACTGAAGCTTTCTTT.

The chain carries TRBV6-6 and TRBJ1-2; 10 positions match TRBD1. Looked up from germline, CDR1 is MNHNY and CDR2 is SVGAGI (reference sequence). CDR3 length: 14 amino acids. V gave up 6 bases and J gave up 6 bases; unmatched junction bases: 7. This chain's CDR3 is CASRRGTGEDGYTF. The CDR3 DNA is TGTGCCAGCAGACGCGGGACAGGGGAGGATGGCTACACCTTC.

The sample holds one count of this clone. The chain recombines TRBV5-1 with TRBJ2-3; TRBD1 is a possible D gene (5 bases). The V end lost 4 bases, the J end lost 3 bases, and 12 bases lay between the germline ends. Germline CDR1 and CDR2: SGHRS and YFSETQ. CDR3 length equals 14 residues. The DNA of the CDR3 is TGCGCCAGCAGCGGCCAGGGCGATACAGATACGCAGTATTTT. Residues: CASSGQGDTDTQYF.

The rearrangement uses TRBV7-8 and TRBJ1-2, with unresolved D. Germline V gene data show CDR1 as SGHVS and CDR2 as FQNEAQ. This CDR3 spans 13 amino acids. V shed 1 base and J shed 1 base, with 4 bases lying between them. CDR3 region: CASSLDNNYGYTF. CDR3 nucleotide sequence: TGTGCCAGCAGCTTAGACAATAACTATGGCTACACCTTC.

V and J are TRBV10-3 and TRBJ2-1; TRBD1 agrees at 8 bases. V lost 6 bases and J lost 12; bases outside the gene matches: 7. This CDR3 comprises 12 residues. Germline V CDR1 and CDR2: ENHRY, SYGVKD. This CDR3 reads CAIRDRALPQFF. In DNA, the CDR3 is TGTGCCATCAGGGACAGGGCTCTCCCGCAGTTCTTC.

This clone came up once. The chain is built from TRBV15 and TRBJ2-4; D gene ambiguous. This CDR3 has 14 amino acids. Germline assignment: CDR1 LNHNV and CDR2 YYDKDF (reference sequence). The V end lost 1 base, the J end lost 1 base, and 5 bases lay between the germline ends. The CDR3 nucleotides are TGTGCCACCAGCAGAGCTGCGGCCAAAAACATTCAGTACTTC. Translation: CATSRAAAKNIQYF.

A single count supports this clone. This chain connects TRBV29-1 to TRBJ2-7, with unresolved D. The CDR3 is 13 residues long. Trimming stripped 7 bases from V and 0 bases from J, with 13 bases between. Germline V gene data show CDR1 as SQVTM and CDR2 as ANQGSEA. Here the CDR3 DNA reads TGCAGCGCCGCCGACCCCCGCTCCTACGAGCAGTACTTC. It is translated as CSAADPRSYEQYF.

The rearrangement uses TRBV28 and TRBJ1-5; D unclear. Germline V gene data show CDR1 as MDHEN and CDR2 as SYDVKM. Trimming cost V 2 bases and J 6 bases, with 5 bases left between them. This CDR3 spans 12 amino acids. CDR3 coding DNA: TGTGCCAGCAGTTTAAGAGGTCAGCCCCAGCATTTT. It yields the protein CASSLRGQPQHF.

This chain connects TRBV11-2 to TRBJ2-3, with D hard to call. Germline V gene lookup returns CDR1 SGHAT and CDR2 FQNNGV. Trimming cost V 5 bases and J 2 bases, with 8 bases left between them. The CDR3 has 13 amino acids. In DNA form, the CDR3 reads TGTGCCAGCAGCCCCCAGCTCACAGATACGCAGTATTTT. Its translation is CASSPQLTDTQYF.

This clone was counted only a few times. The V and J genes are TRBV7-9 and TRBJ2-4; TRBD2 agrees at 12 bases. The CDR3 consists of 15 residues. Germline V gene lookup returns CDR1 SEHNR and CDR2 FQNEAQ (reference sequence). The trim removed 4 bases at V and 5 bases at J, leaving 3 bases unmatched. The CDR3 spells CASSWRTSGENIQYF. The CDR3 bases are TGTGCCAGCAGCTGGCGGACTAGCGGGGAAAACATTCAGTACTTC.

The V call is TRBV14, the J call TRBJ2-7, with D unresolved. This CDR3 spans 15 amino acids. Germline V gene lookup returns CDR1 SGHDN and CDR2 FVKESK. The V gene lost 9 bases and the J gene lost 3 bases, with 21 bases spanning the gap. This CDR3 is CASRNSRAPVYEQYF. The CDR3 nucleotides are TGTGCCAGTAGGAATAGCCGGGCCCCTGTCTACGAGCAGTACTTC.

This chain uses TRBV7-2 with TRBJ2-1, with 10 positions matching TRBD2. V dropped 5 bases and J dropped 12; count of bases not matched to a gene: 13. CDR3 length equals 15 residues. Germline CDR1 SGHTA, CDR2 FQGNSA. For the CDR3, the DNA is TGTGCCAGCAGCCCCCCCCCGGGGCTAGCGGGAGTGCAGTTCTTC. This gives the protein CASSPPPGLAGVQFF.

This clone appeared a single time. The rearrangement uses TRBV5-1 and TRBJ1-2; D is undetermined. The CDR3 sequence is 14 residues long. Per the germline V gene, CDR1 is SGHRS and CDR2 is YFSETQ. Trimming removed 0 bases from V and 2 bases from J, with 8 bases in between. The CDR3 sequence: CASSLVEPNYGYTF. As DNA, the CDR3 is TGCGCCAGCAGCTTGGTAGAGCCAAACTATGGCTACACCTTC.

The chain joins TRBV7-9 to TRBJ1-2, with D possibly matching TRBD1 (5 bases). This CDR3 is built from 14 residues. The germline V gene encodes CDR1 SEHNR and CDR2 FQNEAQ (reference sequence). V lost 5 bases and J lost 3, with 13 bases in between. DNA of the CDR3: TGTGCCAGCAGCCGGGTCAGGGCTGACTATGGCTACACCTTC. Translation gives CASSRVRADYGYTF.

The rearrangement joins TRBV11-2 to TRBJ1-5, with 10 nucleotides matching TRBD1. Per germline, CDR1 SGHAT and CDR2 FQNNGV. Trimming removed 5 bases from V and 4 bases from J; junction bases left unmatched: 2. CDR3 length equals 14 residues. CDR3 DNA: TGTGCCAGCAGCCGGGACAGGGGAAATCAGCCCCAGCATTTT. Its translation is CASSRDRGNQPQHF.

The genes are TRBV10-3 and TRBJ2-3, with unresolved D. Trimming took 6 bases from V and 2 from J, leaving 9 bases between them. CDR1 and CDR2 (germline): ENHRY, SYGVKD. The CDR3 spans 13 residues. The CDR3 loop reads CAISARPTDTQYF. DNA of the CDR3: TGTGCCATCAGCGCCAGACCCACAGATACGCAGTATTTT.

The chain recombines TRBV7-8 with TRBJ2-3; TRBD2 matches at 10 bases. Germline trimming cut 1 base from V and 6 bases from J; bases unmatched to any gene: 13. The CDR3 has 18 amino acids. The germline CDR1 and CDR2 sequences are SGHVS and FQNEAQ. In nucleotides, the CDR3 is TGTGCCAGCAGCTTAGAGAGGGTCCTAGCGGGAGCATGGGATACGCAGTATTTT. Protein product: CASSLERVLAGAWDTQYF.

The chain carries TRBV9 and TRBJ2-3; TRBD2 matches at 7 bases. Germline V gives CDR1 SGDLS, CDR2 YYNGEE. V lost 5 bases to trimming and J lost 6 bases; unmatched junction nucleotides: 6. The CDR3 extends over 13 amino acids. CDR3 DNA sequence: TGTGCCAGCAGTCCCCTGGGGGGGGATACGCAGTATTTT. As protein: CASSPLGGDTQYF.

The chain is built from TRBV5-1 and TRBJ1-4, with TRBD1 matching over 7 bases. With 4 bases clipped from V and 5 bases from J, the junction kept 11 bases outside the gene matches. Germline-derived CDR1 and CDR2 are SGHRS and YFSETQ. CDR3 length: 16 amino acids. CDR3 DNA: TGCGCCAGCAGCACACTTAAGGGGGCGAAGAATGAAAAACTGTTTTTT. Translating gives CASSTLKGAKNEKLFF. Full variable domain (outside the CDR3, taken from reference TRBV5-1 and TRBJ1-4): KAGVTQTPRYLIKTRGQQVTLSCSPISGHRSVSWYQQTPGQGLQFLFEYFSETQRNKGNFPGRFSGRQFSNSRSEMNVSTLELGDSALYLCASSTLKGAKNEKLFFGSGTQLSVL.

The rearrangement uses TRBV4-2 and TRBJ2-7; no clear D. CDR3 size: 15 residues. The ends were cut back, 1 base at V and 2 bases at J, with 12 bases in the middle. Per the germline V gene, CDR1 is LGHNA and CDR2 is YNFKEQ. DNA for the CDR3: TGTGCCAGCAGCCAAGTAGCCGGAGCACCCTACGAGCAGTACTTC. As protein: CASSQVAGAPYEQYF.

The gene calls are TRBV5-4 and TRBJ1-1; perhaps TRBD1 as D (5 bases). The CDR3 totals 14 residues. Germline V gene lookup returns CDR1 SGHNT and CDR2 YYREEE (reference sequence). V lost 5 bases and J lost 6, with 17 bases in between. The CDR3 bases are TGTGCCAGCAGAATTGCCGGGGGGAGGCCTGAAGCTTTCTTT. It translates to CASRIAGGRPEAFF.

V is TRBV19 and J is TRBJ1-5, with D possibly TRBD1 on 5 matching bases. Germline CDR1 is LNHDA and CDR2 is SQIVND (reference sequence). The V end was cut by 9 bases, the J end by 2 bases, with 14 bases between. CDR3 length equals 14 residues. The CDR3 sequence: CASMAGGGNQPQHF. Written as DNA, the CDR3 is TGTGCCAGCATGGCGGGGGGAGGCAATCAGCCCCAGCATTTT.

V and J are TRBV7-8 and TRBJ2-1; maybe TRBD2 (5 bases). The CDR3 is made up of 15 amino acids. The V gene lost 5 bases and the J gene lost 10 bases, with 21 bases spanning the gap. Germline V gene lookup returns CDR1 SGHVS and CDR2 FQNEAQ. The CDR3 here is CASSPLMAGAEEQFF. DNA of the CDR3: TGTGCCAGCAGCCCCCTCATGGCGGGTGCCGAGGAGCAGTTCTTC.